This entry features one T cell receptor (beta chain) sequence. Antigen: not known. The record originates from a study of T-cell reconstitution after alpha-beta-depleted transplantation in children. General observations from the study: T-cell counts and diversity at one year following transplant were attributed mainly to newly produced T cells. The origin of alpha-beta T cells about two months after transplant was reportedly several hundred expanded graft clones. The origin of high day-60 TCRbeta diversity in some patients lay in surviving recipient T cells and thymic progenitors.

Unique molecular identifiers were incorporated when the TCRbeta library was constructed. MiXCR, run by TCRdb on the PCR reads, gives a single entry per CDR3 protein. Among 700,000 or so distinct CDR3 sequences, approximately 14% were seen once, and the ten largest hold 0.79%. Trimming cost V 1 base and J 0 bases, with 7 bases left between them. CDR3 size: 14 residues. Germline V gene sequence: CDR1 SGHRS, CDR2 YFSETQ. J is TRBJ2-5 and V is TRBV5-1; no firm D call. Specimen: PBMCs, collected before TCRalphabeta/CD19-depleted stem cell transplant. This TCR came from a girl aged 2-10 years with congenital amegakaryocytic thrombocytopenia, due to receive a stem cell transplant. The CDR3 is CASSLISDQETQYF. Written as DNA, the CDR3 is TGCGCCAGCAGCTTGATTTCTGACCAAGAGACCCAGTACTTC.